Below, 2 T cell receptor beta chains from the same sample are listed, as sequenced in a study of T-cell memory formation after mild COVID-19. TCRdb reanalysed the 5' RACE reads using MiXCR and keeps one entry per CDR3 protein. The table includes 300,000 to 400,000 distinct CDR3 sequences, around 15% detected once. Sequencing was carried out using PBMCs or a T cell subset sorted from them (not recorded which). All receptors come from a man younger than 30 who had mild COVID-19 (a few samples of this study predate the infection). Cell type and time point are not known.

This clonotype was seen a handful of times. This chain uses TRBV4-1 with TRBJ2-5, with D perhaps TRBD2 (5 bases). Trimming left V 5 bases short and J 2 bases short, with 9 bases between. CDR3 length: 13 residues. The germline V gene encodes CDR1 MGHRA and CDR2 YSYEKL. CDR3 residues: CASSWRVQETQYF. In DNA, the CDR3 is TGCGCCAGCAGCTGGCGGGTACAAGAGACCCAGTACTTC.

The rearrangement uses TRBV6-5 and TRBJ1-3; no clear D. The germline V gene encodes CDR1 MNHEY and CDR2 SVGAGI. There are 17 residues in the CDR3. The germline V and J ends were trimmed by 2 bases and 0 bases, with 14 bases remaining between them. As DNA, the CDR3 is TGTGCCAGCAGTTACCGAGGGCTGCCACCCTCTGGAAACACCATATATTTT. This codes for CASSYRGLPPSGNTIYF.